This TCR beta chain was obtained from a study of beta chain features in type 1 diabetes. The CDR3 is made up of 14 amino acids. With 0 bases removed from V and 1 base from J, the gap between germline ends came to 6 bases. Germline V lookup: CDR1 SEHNR, CDR2 FQNEAQ (reference sequence). Since all of the isolated RNA was reverse transcribed, expressed TCRB transcripts were what got sequenced. Data came from immunoSEQ multiplex PCR; TCRdb stores just in-frame clones and leaves some out. The profile shows just under 150,000 clones, around 9.3% of them singletons. Material for sequencing was naive CD4+ T cells from blood. This sequence joins TRBV7-9 and TRBJ2-5; no reliable D call. This TCR was recovered from a man aged 18 to 29 in good health. DNA of the CDR3: TGTGCCAGCAGCTTAGCTTCGCGCCAAGAGACCCAGTACTTC. Translating it yields CASSLASRQETQYF.